Below, 4 T cell receptor beta chains from the same sample are listed, as sequenced in a study of cytomegalovirus exposure and HLA in healthy donors. In the PCR, 60 Vbeta and 13 Jbeta primers were used. TCRdb keeps only in-frame clones here, not all; method: immunoSEQ multiplex PCR. The sample yields about 120,000 clones, 70% to 85% seen once. Source material: PBMCs. Receptors were obtained from a man aged 35 to 55 in good health and CMV-seropositive.

This clone was seen a single time. This rearrangement joins TRBV4-2 to TRBJ2-3; D gene ambiguous. The V and J ends lost 0 bases and 0 bases respectively, with 10 bases between them. This CDR3 has 16 amino acids. The germline CDR1 and CDR2 sequences are LGHNA and YNFKEQ. The CDR3: CASSQDELTSTDTQYF. The DNA of the CDR3 is TGTGCCAGCAGCCAAGACGAGCTGACTAGCACAGATACGCAGTATTTT.

The J gene is TRBJ2-3, the V gene TRBV7-6; D gene ambiguous. The V gene's germline CDR1 is SGHVS and CDR2 FNYEAQ. The CDR3 length is 13 residues. Between the trimmed V and J ends, which lost 2 bases and 6 bases, there was a span of 9 bases. CDR3 protein: CASSLLAADTQYF. CDR3 in DNA: TGTGCCAGCAGCTTATTAGCCGCGGATACGCAGTATTTT.

The chain combines TRBV18 with TRBJ2-3, with 8 nucleotides matching TRBD2. J gave up 3 bases and V 3 bases, and 2 bases lay outside the gene matches. The CDR3 is made up of 14 amino acids. Per germline, CDR1 KGHSH and CDR2 LQKENI. The CDR3 DNA reads TGTGCCAGCTCACCGTCTAGCGGGACAGATACGCAGTATTTT. Protein sequence: CASSPSSGTDTQYF.

The chain uses TRBV7-9 and TRBJ1-4; 8 bases align to TRBD1. Trimming took 3 bases from V and 5 from J; bases not matched to a gene: 8. Germline V gives CDR1 SEHNR, CDR2 FQNEAQ (reference sequence). The CDR3 runs 16 residues. The CDR3 DNA is TGTGCCAGCAGCTTCTCCTGGGGACAGGAGAATGAAAAACTGTTTTTT. Translation gives CASSFSWGQENEKLFF.